Listed here is a single TCR beta chain. The antigen remains undetermined. This sample was included in a study of shared clonotypes between healthy human individuals. Turning to the study itself: Ranging from 18 to 49 in age, donors were two women and a few men. Study results and limitations: Among the subsets, naive ones generally showed larger estimated richness than memory ones.

The repertoire was sequenced with immunoSEQ multiplex PCR; TCRdb's copy has only in-frame clones and lacks some. The sample carries around 600,000 clones, approximately 97% recorded once. Source material: naive CD4+ T cells sorted from blood. The subset: CD45RA+ positively selected. This clonotype was sampled from a woman in her 30s in good health.

CDR3: CASSSQASGQFYEQYF. Here the CDR3 DNA reads TGTGCCAGCAGCTCACAAGCGTCGGGACAGTTCTACGAGCAGTACTTC. This chain uses TRBV27 with TRBJ2-7; 7 bases match TRBD1. This CDR3 region has 16 residues. Trimming at V came to 6 bases and at J to 3 bases, leaving 14 bases not matched to a gene. Germline assignment: CDR1 MNHEY and CDR2 SMNVEV (reference sequence).